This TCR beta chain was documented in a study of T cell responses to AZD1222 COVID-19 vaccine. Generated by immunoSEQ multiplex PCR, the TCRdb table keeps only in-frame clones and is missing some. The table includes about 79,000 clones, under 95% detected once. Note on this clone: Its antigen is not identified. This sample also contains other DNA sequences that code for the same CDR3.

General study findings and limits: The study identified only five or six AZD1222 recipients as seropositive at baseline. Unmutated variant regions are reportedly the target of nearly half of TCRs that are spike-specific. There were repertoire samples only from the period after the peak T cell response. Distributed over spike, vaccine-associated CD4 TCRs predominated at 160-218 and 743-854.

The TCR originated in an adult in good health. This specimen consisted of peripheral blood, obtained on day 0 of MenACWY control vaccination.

The CDR3 DNA follows: TGCAGCGTTGACCTAGCGGCACAAGAGACCCAGTACTTC. Amino acid sequence: CSVDLAAQETQYF. The V gene is TRBV29-1, the J gene TRBJ2-5; 7 bases are a match to TRBD2. The CDR3 is made up of 13 amino acids. The trim removed 3 bases at V and 2 bases at J, leaving 3 bases unmatched. Germline V gene lookup returns CDR1 SQVTM and CDR2 ANQGSEA.